The 30 T cell receptor beta chains in this list originate from one sample, sequenced in a study of blood T cells in healthy people across ages. Together with a sample-barcoded 5' primer, a J-beta primer mix was included in a second PCR lasting about 6 to 11 cycles. From the 5' RACE reads, TCRdb called clonotypes with MiXCR, one entry per CDR3 protein. The table lists around 1,900,000 distinct CDR3 sequences, about 39% of them singletons. The sequencing input was blood. The receptors originated from a human donor in good health.

The rearrangement links TRBV13 to TRBJ2-5; no clear D. Trimming took off 3 bases at V and 0 bases at J, with 8 bases between the two ends. Germline assignment: CDR1 PRHDT and CDR2 FYEKMQ (reference sequence). The CDR3 length is 14 residues. CDR3 in amino acids: CASSFWTYQETQYF. The CDR3, as DNA: TGTGCCAGCAGCTTCTGGACGTACCAAGAGACCCAGTACTTC.

There are a few counts of this clonotype. The chain joins TRBV15 to TRBJ2-4; 7 bases line up with TRBD2. Germline loops: CDR1 LNHNV, CDR2 YYDKDF (reference sequence). V lost 5 bases and J lost 5; bases outside the gene matches: 3. The CDR3 has 13 residues. The CDR3 bases are TGTGCCACCAGCGCCCGGGGGGAAAACATTCAGTACTTC. As protein: CATSARGENIQYF.

A remark on this clonotype: The junction differs from germline at one of its ends, possibly a read error. The chain couples TRBV28 to TRBJ1-6; D uncertain. From germline, CDR1 is MDHEN and CDR2 SYDVKM. The CDR3 extends over 13 amino acids. DNA for the CDR3: TGTGCCAGCAGGCGCTCCTACAATTCACCCCTCCACTTT. It specifies CASRRSYNSPLHF.

This clonotype has a handful of counts. The rearrangement links TRBV12-5 to TRBJ1-5; TRBD1 aligns across 7 bases. This CDR3 is built from 18 residues. V was clipped by 0 bases and J by 0 bases; unmatched bases: 8. Germline loops: CDR1 LGHNT, CDR2 FRNRAP. CDR3 bases: TGTGCTAGTGGTTTGGTACTGGGGCAGGGGGGTAGCAATCAGCCCCAGCATTTT. This sequence encodes CASGLVLGQGGSNQPQHF.

The sample holds a few counts of this clonotype. The chain employs TRBV12-3 or TRBV12-4 and TRBJ2-7; 7 bases map to TRBD1. The CDR3 has 15 residues. Trimming cost V 5 bases and J 1 base; bases outside gene matches: 8. The CDR3 DNA follows: TGTGCCAGCAGTGAAGACAGGGACCCTTCCTACGAGCAGTACTTC. Its translation is CASSEDRDPSYEQYF.

This clonotype was seen more than once but under ten times. The chain links TRBV28 to TRBJ2-3, with TRBD2 matching over 14 bases. V was pared by 6 bases and J by 2 bases, with 7 bases of the junction left unmatched. Per the germline V gene, CDR1 is MDHEN and CDR2 is SYDVKM. The CDR3 is made up of 17 amino acids. Here the CDR3 DNA reads TGTGCCAGCAGGTTGGGGACTAGCGGGGGTATCACAGATACGCAGTATTTT. This gives the protein CASRLGTSGGITDTQYF. The variable domain in full, with the rest retrieved from reference TRBV28 and TRBJ2-3, is DVKVTQSSRYLVKRTGEKVFLECVQDMDHENMFWYRQDPGLGLRLIYFSYDVKMKEKGDIPEGYSVSREKKERFSLILESASTNQTSMYLCASRLGTSGGITDTQYFGPGTRLTVL.

This chain connects TRBV10-3 to TRBJ2-3; 8 bases align to TRBD2. Trimming at V came to 0 bases and at J to 4 bases, leaving 6 bases not matched to a gene. The CDR3 covers 16 residues. Germline V gene lookup returns CDR1 ENHRY and CDR2 SYGVKD. The CDR3 nucleotides read TGTGCCATCAGTGAGTCGGAGCGGGGGACCGCAGATACGCAGTATTTT. Protein product: CAISESERGTADTQYF.

This clonotype was counted between two and nine times. The chain is built from TRBV29-1 and TRBJ2-1, with D perhaps assigned TRBD1 or TRBD2 (5 bases each). This CDR3 contains 14 residues. CDR1 and CDR2 from the germline V gene are SQVTM and ANQGSEA. V gave up 6 bases and J gave up 10 bases, with 22 bases separating them. The CDR3 coding sequence is TGCAGCGTAGTTCCGGGACGGCCCAACGTGGAGCAGTTCTTC. It codes for CSVVPGRPNVEQFF.

The V and J genes are TRBV29-1 and TRBJ1-2; D gene uncertain. The CDR3 runs 9 residues. V shed 7 bases and J shed 4 bases, with 4 bases lying between them. Germline V gene data show CDR1 as SQVTM and CDR2 as ANQGSEA. In DNA, the CDR3 is TGCAGCGAAAGCTATGGCTACACCTTC. Translated, it gives CSESYGYTF.

The chain employs TRBV7-7 and TRBJ2-1, with TRBD1 matching over 8 bases. This CDR3 has 15 amino acids. V dropped 5 bases and J dropped 7; count of bases not matched to a gene: 10. Germline values: CDR1 SSHAT, CDR2 FNYEAQ (reference sequence). As DNA, the CDR3 is TGTGCCAGCAGCCCCAGGACAGGGATGTCGAATGAGCAGTTCTTC. The encoded protein is CASSPRTGMSNEQFF. The whole variable domain, filled in from reference TRBV7-7 and TRBJ2-1, reads GAGVSQSPRYKVTKRGQDVTLRCDPISSHATLYWYQQALGQGPEFLTYFNYEAQPDKSGLPSDRFSAERPEGSISTLTIQRTEQRDSAMYRCASSPRTGMSNEQFFGPGTRLTVL.

CDR3 in amino acids: CATSRDITRDQYF. The CDR3 nucleotides are TGTGCCACCAGCAGAGACATAACTCGAGACCAGTACTTC. This chain links TRBV15 with TRBJ2-5; D unresolved. V was trimmed by 0 bases and J by 10 bases, leaving 12 bases between them. The CDR3 covers 13 residues. The germline V gene encodes CDR1 LNHNV and CDR2 YYDKDF (reference sequence).

The J gene is TRBJ2-7, the V gene TRBV7-9, with D perhaps TRBD2 (7 bases). The CDR3 totals 16 residues. Germline V CDR1 and CDR2: SEHNR, FQNEAQ (reference sequence). Trimming took 1 base from V and 6 from J, leaving 19 bases between them. As DNA, the CDR3 is TGTGCCAGCAGCTTAGTTGGGACTATCCCCAGGGGCGAGCAGTACTTC. It is translated as CASSLVGTIPRGEQYF.

This clonotype was seen more than once but under ten times. The chain recombines TRBV20-1 with TRBJ1-2, with D possibly matching TRBD1 (5 bases). CDR1 and CDR2 from the germline V gene are DFQATT and SNEGSKA (reference sequence). V gave up 2 bases and J gave up 2 bases, with 9 bases separating them. The CDR3 contains 13 residues. CDR3: CSARPGRNYGYTF. The CDR3 nucleotides are TGCAGTGCTAGACCAGGGAGAAACTATGGCTACACCTTC.

CDR3 sequence (DNA): TGCGCCAGCAGCTTCAGGACAGGAGAGACAGATACGCAGTATTTT. It encodes CASSFRTGETDTQYF. This chain connects TRBV5-1 to TRBJ2-3; 7 nucleotides align to TRBD1. From germline, CDR1 is SGHRS and CDR2 YFSETQ. V lost 2 bases and J lost 3; bases outside the gene matches: 6. CDR3 length: 15 residues. The whole variable domain, filled in from reference TRBV5-1 and TRBJ2-3, reads KAGVTQTPRYLIKTRGQQVTLSCSPISGHRSVSWYQQTPGQGLQFLFEYFSETQRNKGNFPGRFSGRQFSNSRSEMNVSTLELGDSALYLCASSFRTGETDTQYFGPGTRLTVL.

This clonotype was detected only once. The rearrangement joins TRBV11-2 to TRBJ2-1, with TRBD2 matching over 8 bases. The CDR3 has 16 amino acids. V shed 5 bases and J 0 bases; nucleotides not matched to a gene: 6. From germline, CDR1 is SGHAT and CDR2 FQNNGV. CDR3 sequence (DNA): TGTGCCAGCAGCCAGAGCGGGGGTTTCTCCTACAATGAGCAGTTCTTC. Encoded protein: CASSQSGGFSYNEQFF. The full variable domain, with the rest looked up from reference TRBV11-2 and TRBJ2-1, is EAGVAQSPRYKIIEKRQSVAFWCNPISGHATLYWYQQILGQGPKLLIQFQNNGVVDDSQLPKDRFSAERLKGVDSTLKIQPAKLEDSAVYLCASSQSGGFSYNEQFFGPGTRLTVL.

This clonotype was seen more than once but under ten times. V usage is TRBV7-2 and J usage is TRBJ2-5, with D uncertain. Trimming left V 5 bases short and J 4 bases short, with 14 bases between. This CDR3 has 14 residues. Germline V gene sequence: CDR1 SGHTA, CDR2 FQGNSA. CDR3 sequence reads: CASSAHPRSETQYF. The CDR3 region has the DNA TGTGCCAGCAGCGCCCACCCCAGATCAGAGACCCAGTACTTC.

V gene TRBV19 combines with J gene TRBJ2-2; D may correspond to TRBD1 or TRBD2 (6 bases each). V shed 5 bases and J shed 0 bases, with 13 bases lying between them. Looked up from germline, CDR1 is LNHDA and CDR2 is SQIVND (reference sequence). CDR3 size: 16 residues. The CDR3 bases are TGTGCCAGTAGTCGCCGGGGGCGAACGAACACCGGGGAGCTGTTTTTT. Its protein is CASSRRGRTNTGELFF.

The chain couples TRBV10-3 to TRBJ2-7; 8 positions match TRBD2. There are 15 residues in the CDR3. Per germline, CDR1 ENHRY and CDR2 SYGVKD. After removal of 0 bases from V and 3 bases from J, the junction contained 4 bases not matched to a gene. In DNA, the CDR3 is TGTGCCATCAGTGAGTCTAGCGGGGAATTCTACGAGCAGTACTTC. It yields the protein CAISESSGEFYEQYF.

This clonotype was seen only a few times. The gene calls are TRBV5-6 and TRBJ2-7; weak D call: TRBD1 (5 bases). The CDR3 has 15 residues. Per the germline V gene, CDR1 is SGHDT and CDR2 is YYEEEE. V lost 3 bases, J lost 3 bases, and 16 bases lay in between. Written as DNA, the CDR3 is TGTGCCAGCAGCTACACAGGCCCGTACATCTACGAGCAGTACTTC. Translation: CASSYTGPYIYEQYF.

This chain connects TRBV12-3 or TRBV12-4 to TRBJ2-1; D gene uncertain. The CDR3 runs 14 residues. V was cut by 2 bases and J by 2 bases, with 7 bases left in between. The CDR3 loop is CASSLLTTYNEQFF. The CDR3 nucleotides are TGTGCCAGCAGTTTACTCACCACCTACAATGAGCAGTTCTTC.

This chain uses TRBV20-1 with TRBJ1-6, with D unresolved. The CDR3 consists of 15 residues. Deletions cut 3 bases from V and 5 bases from J, with 14 bases between. Germline V gene lookup returns CDR1 DFQATT and CDR2 SNEGSKA (reference sequence). The CDR3 region has the DNA TGCAGTGCTAGGGACCTGGAGGGCCATAATTCACCCCTCCACTTT. Residues: CSARDLEGHNSPLHF.

The rearrangement uses TRBV24-1 and TRBJ2-1; 7 bases are a match to TRBD2. V trimming: 5 bases; J trimming: 6 bases; junction bases outside the gene matches: 9. In germline, CDR1 is KGHDR, CDR2 SFDVKD. The CDR3 is 15 amino acids. The CDR3 sequence is CATSALRDYPNEQFF. CDR3 bases: TGTGCCACCAGTGCCCTACGGGACTACCCCAATGAGCAGTTCTTC.

The J gene is TRBJ1-1, the V gene TRBV29-1; 7 bases map to TRBD1. The V segment lost 6 bases and the J segment 0 bases; nucleotides outside the gene matches: 4. There are 13 residues in the CDR3. Germline V gene data show CDR1 as SQVTM and CDR2 as ANQGSEA. CDR3 bases: TGCAGCGTCACGACAGGGTTGAACACTGAAGCTTTCTTT. This translates into CSVTTGLNTEAFF. The full variable domain, with the rest looked up from reference TRBV29-1 and TRBJ1-1, is SAVISQKPSRDICQRGTSLTIQCQVDSQVTMMFWYRQQPGQSLTLIATANQGSEATYESGFVIDKFPISRPNLTFSTLTVSNMSPEDSSIYLCSVTTGLNTEAFFGQGTRLTVV.

The gene calls are TRBV2 and TRBJ1-1; D is ambiguous. CDR1 is SNHLY, CDR2 FYNNEI, per germline. The CDR3 has 16 amino acids. V was cut by 3 bases and J by 4 bases, with 18 bases left in between. In DNA, the CDR3 is TGTGCCAGCAGTGACTGGACCGGGTGGAGCGGCACTGAAGCTTTCTTT. Its protein product is CASSDWTGWSGTEAFF.

This clonotype was counted a few times. As DNA, the CDR3 is TGTGCCAGCAGCCAAGACCGGGGGGGCCCAGATACGCAGTATTTT. Encoded protein: CASSQDRGGPDTQYF. V is TRBV4-2 and J is TRBJ2-3; 8 nucleotides line up with TRBD2. The CDR3 totals 15 residues. V lost 0 bases and J lost 4; bases outside the gene matches: 3. Germline lookup yields CDR1 LGHNA and CDR2 YNFKEQ.

In its sample, this clonotype was seen a few times. The chain is built from TRBV24-1 and TRBJ1-2; the match to TRBD1 covers 7 bases. After removal of 2 bases from V and 4 bases from J, the junction contained 6 bases not matched to a gene. Germline values: CDR1 KGHDR, CDR2 SFDVKD. The CDR3 is 15 amino acids. CDR3: CATSDSRQGSYGYTF. CDR3 DNA: TGTGCCACCAGTGATTCCCGACAGGGCAGCTATGGCTACACCTTC.

Only a few counts were recorded for this clonotype. The chain has TRBV12-3 or TRBV12-4 and TRBJ2-3; TRBD1 is a possible D gene (5 bases). With 8 bases removed from V and 4 bases from J, the gap between germline ends came to 13 bases. The length of the CDR3 is 13 residues. The CDR3, as DNA: TGTGCCAGCCATGGGGCCGGCGCAGATACGCAGTATTTT. Residues: CASHGAGADTQYF.

Concerning this clonotype: Relative to the germline gene, one junction end is altered; a read error may explain this. The chain carries TRBV11-3 and TRBJ1-2; D call uncertain. This CDR3 has 15 amino acids. Germline assignment: CDR1 SGHNT and CDR2 YENEEA. The chain's CDR3 is CASRLAAGTNYGYTF. CDR3 coding DNA: TGTGCCAGCAGATTAGCGGCAGGAACTAACTATGGCTACACCTTC.

The V call is TRBV10-3, the J call TRBJ1-1; D remains ambiguous. V lost 0 bases to trimming and J lost 0 bases, with 5 bases between them. The length of the CDR3 is 14 residues. The germline V gene encodes CDR1 ENHRY and CDR2 SYGVKD. The CDR3 DNA reads as TGTGCCATCAGTGAGTCGATATTGAACACTGAAGCTTTCTTT. It encodes CAISESILNTEAFF.

This clonotype was counted only a few times. J is TRBJ2-2 and V is TRBV3-1; D is undetermined. This CDR3 region has 13 residues. Trimming took 2 bases from V and 7 from J, leaving 8 bases between them. Germline V gives CDR1 LGHDT, CDR2 YNNKEL (reference sequence). CDR3 sequence: CASSQTLGGELFF. CDR3 nucleotides: TGTGCCAGCAGCCAAACACTGGGCGGGGAGCTGTTTTTT.